A single sample gave rise to the 27 T cell receptor beta chains below, sequenced in a study of OX40 agonist ivuxolimab in advanced cancers. Produced via immunoSEQ multiplex PCR; TCRdb's table is partial and in-frame only. The sample holds 70,000 to 85,000 clones, 65% to 90% seen once. This sample comprised CD4+ or CD8+ T cells sorted from blood, obtained in a trial of the OX40 agonist ivuxolimab. The receptor source for this set is an adult with an advanced solid tumor such as melanoma, head and neck, liver or kidney cancer.

The gene calls are TRBV4-3 and TRBJ1-2, with a tentative D call TRBD1 (5 bases). This CDR3 is built from 16 residues. Germline V lookup: CDR1 LGHNA, CDR2 YSLEER. The V and J ends lost 6 bases and 3 bases respectively, with 20 bases between them. CDR3 DNA sequence: TGCGCCAGCAGTCGGGACTCCATCTCCGCGGACTATGGCTACACCTTC. Amino acids: CASSRDSISADYGYTF.

The rearrangement joins TRBV19 to TRBJ2-6; maybe TRBD1 (5 bases). Deletions cut 11 bases from V and 1 base from J, with 12 bases between. The CDR3 covers 14 residues. Germline CDR1 is LNHDA and CDR2 is SQIVND (reference sequence). The CDR3 is CAPTGLSGANVLTF. CDR3 DNA sequence: TGTGCCCCTACAGGCCTATCTGGGGCCAACGTCCTGACTTTC.

The chain links TRBV4-2 to TRBJ2-4; D is perhaps TRBD1 (5 bases). Germline V lookup: CDR1 LGHNA, CDR2 YNFKEQ. This CDR3 has 15 amino acids. V lost 3 bases, J lost 1 base, and 10 bases lay in between. The CDR3 DNA reads as TGTGCCAGCAGCCAGACAGACTTTGCCAAAAACATTCAGTACTTC. Its translation: CASSQTDFAKNIQYF.

This clone was counted only a few times. The chain has TRBV6-4 and TRBJ1-1; TRBD1 might be the D (6 bases). This CDR3 comprises 15 residues. Germline loops: CDR1 MRHNA, CDR2 SNTAGT. The ends were cut back, 8 bases at V and 0 bases at J, with 16 bases in the middle. The CDR3 DNA reads as TGTGCCAGCCCCGAGGGCGACAGGTTGAACACTGAAGCTTTCTTT. It translates to CASPEGDRLNTEAFF.

This clone was picked up a small number of times. V is TRBV29-1 and J is TRBJ1-2; D unclear. The V gene's germline CDR1 is SQVTM and CDR2 ANQGSEA. This CDR3 comprises 10 residues. V was pared by 0 bases and J by 6 bases, with 2 bases between. This CDR3 is CSVEENGYTF. CDR3 coding DNA: TGCAGCGTTGAAGAGAATGGCTACACCTTC.

This clone was found once. The rearrangement links TRBV7-8 to TRBJ1-3; D possibly corresponds to TRBD1 (5 bases). The V gene's germline CDR1 is SGHVS and CDR2 FQNEAQ. Trimming pared 1 base from V and 4 bases from J, leaving 8 bases between. CDR3 size: 14 residues. CDR3 residues: CASSLVRDGNTIYF. The CDR3 DNA sequence: TGTGCCAGCAGCTTAGTCAGGGACGGAAACACCATATATTTT.

The chain links TRBV5-1 to TRBJ1-1; D possibly corresponds to TRBD1 (5 bases). The germline V gene encodes CDR1 SGHRS and CDR2 YFSETQ. The CDR3 loop spans 21 amino acids. V lost 0 bases and J lost 0, with 27 bases in between. The CDR3 region has the DNA TGCGCCAGCAGCTTGGCCTCCGGGGGTAGGCAGACAGTGGGCTTGAACACTGAAGCTTTCTTT. Amino acid sequence: CASSLASGGRQTVGLNTEAFF. The full variable domain, with the rest looked up from reference TRBV5-1 and TRBJ1-1, is KAGVTQTPRYLIKTRGQQVTLSCSPISGHRSVSWYQQTPGQGLQFLFEYFSETQRNKGNFPGRFSGRQFSNSRSEMNVSTLELGDSALYLCASSLASGGRQTVGLNTEAFFGQGTRLTVV.

This clone was observed a few times. The rearrangement links TRBV19 to TRBJ2-3; no clear D gene. The ends were cut back, 6 bases at V and 6 bases at J, with 22 bases in the middle. Germline loops: CDR1 LNHDA, CDR2 SQIVND (reference sequence). This CDR3 has 16 residues. CDR3 coding DNA: TGTGCCAGTAGCCGGTCGGGCGGAACGGGTTCCGATACGCAGTATTTT. Amino acid sequence: CASSRSGGTGSDTQYF.

The chain links TRBV7-9 to TRBJ1-2; no reliable D call. V lost 1 base, J lost 4 bases, and 7 bases lay in between. Germline CDR1 SEHNR, CDR2 FQNEAQ (reference sequence). CDR3 length equals 13 residues. CDR3 in amino acids: CASSLGSLYGYTF. In DNA form, the CDR3 reads TGTGCCAGCAGCTTAGGATCTCTCTATGGCTACACCTTC. Supplemented by reference TRBV7-9 and TRBJ1-2, the full variable domain reads DTGVSQNPRHKITKRGQNVTFRCDPISEHNRLYWYRQTLGQGPEFLTYFQNEAQLEKSRLLSDRFSAERPKGSFSTLEIQRTEQGDSAMYLCASSLGSLYGYTFGSGTRLTVV.

This chain connects TRBV6-5 to TRBJ2-1; 7 bases are a match to TRBD2. This CDR3 spans 13 amino acids. Germline assignment: CDR1 MNHEY and CDR2 SVGAGI. The V gene end was trimmed by 8 bases and the J gene end by 7 bases; junction bases not matched to a gene: 8. The CDR3 DNA sequence: TGTGCCAGCCGCAGGCTCGGGGGGAATGAGCAGTTCTTC. It is translated as CASRRLGGNEQFF.

The rearrangement links TRBV7-2 to TRBJ2-5, with unresolved D. Trimming took 4 bases from V and 1 from J, leaving 10 bases between them. The CDR3 is 14 amino acids. Per germline, CDR1 SGHTA and CDR2 FQGNSA. Here the CDR3 reads CASSSDTGQETQYF. Here the CDR3 DNA reads TGTGCCAGCAGCTCAGACACGGGCCAAGAGACCCAGTACTTC.

This sequence joins TRBV7-2 and TRBJ1-2; D gene uncertain. V lost 6 bases and J lost 2, with 10 bases in between. The V gene's germline CDR1 is SGHTA and CDR2 FQGNSA. The CDR3 length is 13 residues. The CDR3 DNA is TGTGCCAGCAGTCCAGACACCAACTATGGCTACACCTTC. Protein sequence: CASSPDTNYGYTF.

This clone is a singleton in its sample. The genes are TRBV6-5 and TRBJ2-7; D could derive from TRBD1 or TRBD2 (5 bases each). Trimming took 0 bases from V and 2 from J, leaving 14 bases between them. Per the germline V gene, CDR1 is MNHEY and CDR2 is SVGAGI. CDR3 size: 16 residues. CDR3 bases: TGTGCCAGCAGTTACTCCTCGGGGCCCGTAGCCTACGAGCAGTACTTC. Protein sequence: CASSYSSGPVAYEQYF.

V and J are TRBV2 and TRBJ1-1; D possibly corresponds to TRBD1 (5 bases). Trimming stripped 1 base from V and 3 bases from J, with 12 bases between. CDR3 size: 15 residues. CDR1 and CDR2 from the germline V gene are SNHLY and FYNNEI. The chain's CDR3 is CASSEVSGDYTEAFF. In nucleotides, the CDR3 is TGTGCCAGCAGTGAAGTGTCGGGGGACTACACTGAAGCTTTCTTT.

The chain joins TRBV4-3 to TRBJ1-3; 9 positions agree with TRBD1. Trimming cost V 3 bases and J 4 bases; bases outside gene matches: 10. CDR1 is LGHNA and CDR2 is YSLEER in the germline V gene. CDR3 length: 17 residues. For the CDR3, the DNA is TGCGCCAGCAGCCATACCGGGGACAGGGCTTGGGGAAACACCATATATTTT. Translation gives CASSHTGDRAWGNTIYF.

CDR3 DNA sequence: TGTGCCAGCAGCCAAGATGGACCCTGGCGGGGGGCCACCTCCTACAATGAGCAGTTCTTC. It is translated as CASSQDGPWRGATSYNEQFF. J is TRBJ2-1 and V is TRBV4-2; 8 bases align to TRBD2. J gave up 0 bases and V 0 bases, and 13 bases lay outside the gene matches. Germline CDR1 LGHNA, CDR2 YNFKEQ. The CDR3 length is 20 residues.

The CDR3 DNA follows: TGTGCCAGCAGCTTAACGGGACAGGGAACAGATACGCAGTATTTT. This translates into CASSLTGQGTDTQYF. V and J are TRBV7-3 and TRBJ2-3; TRBD1 matches 9 bases. The CDR3 loop spans 15 amino acids. Germline V CDR1 and CDR2: SGHTA, FQGTGA. The V segment lost 0 bases and the J segment 3 bases; nucleotides outside the gene matches: 1.

The chain uses TRBV7-9 and TRBJ2-3; D possibly corresponds to TRBD2 (5 bases). Germline CDR1 SEHNR, CDR2 FQNEAQ (reference sequence). The V gene lost 5 bases and the J gene lost 4 bases, with 10 bases spanning the gap. This CDR3 is 13 amino acids long. In DNA form, the CDR3 reads TGTGCCAGCAGCCGGCCCGGGGCAGATACGCAGTATTTT. Residues: CASSRPGADTQYF.

This clone is a singleton in its sample. The V call is TRBV6-1, the J call TRBJ1-5; 8 bases match TRBD1. Looked up from germline, CDR1 is MNHNS and CDR2 is SASEGT. The CDR3 is 15 residues long. Unmatched junction bases numbered 7, after V lost 4 bases and J lost 5 bases. CDR3 sequence reads: CASSAIGQGYQPQHF. CDR3 DNA sequence: TGTGCCAGCAGTGCCATCGGACAGGGATATCAGCCCCAGCATTTT.

This clone appeared a single time. The chain couples TRBV19 to TRBJ1-2; D unresolved. The germline V gene encodes CDR1 LNHDA and CDR2 SQIVND (reference sequence). This CDR3 is built from 18 residues. Trimming stripped 5 bases from V and 8 bases from J, with 30 bases between. CDR3 region: CASSSITSPGPTTGGYTF. CDR3 DNA: TGTGCCAGTAGTTCAATTACATCACCCGGGCCCACAACGGGCGGCTACACCTTC.

The chain links TRBV7-2 to TRBJ2-7; TRBD1 or TRBD2 may be the D gene (5 bases each). V lost 0 bases to trimming and J lost 3 bases, with 9 bases between them. The CDR3 length is 14 residues. From germline, CDR1 is SGHTA and CDR2 FQGNSA. The CDR3: CASSLAGVGYEQYF. The CDR3, as DNA: TGTGCCAGCAGCTTAGCGGGGGTGGGCTACGAGCAGTACTTC.

The chain carries TRBV11-2 and TRBJ2-4; D not resolved. This CDR3 is 11 amino acids long. Trimming shortened V by 4 bases and J by 15 bases, and 13 bases separated the two germline ends. The germline V gene encodes CDR1 SGHAT and CDR2 FQNNGV. This chain's CDR3 is CASSSRAISYF. The CDR3 DNA is TGTGCCAGCAGCTCACGGGCCATTTCGTACTTC. The whole variable domain, remainder taken from reference TRBV11-2 and TRBJ2-4, is EAGVAQSPRYKIIEKRQSVAFWCNPISGHATLYWYQQILGQGPKLLIQFQNNGVVDDSQLPKDRFSAERLKGVDSTLKIQPAKLEDSAVYLCASSSRAISYFGAGTRLSVL.

The chain is built from TRBV6-5 and TRBJ1-1; TRBD1 agrees at 7 bases. V was clipped by 4 bases and J by 2 bases; unmatched bases: 7. Germline V CDR1 and CDR2: MNHEY, SVGAGI. The CDR3 extends over 15 amino acids. The CDR3 bases are TGTGCCAGCAGTTCGGGGACAGCCATAAACACTGAAGCTTTCTTT. Translating it yields CASSSGTAINTEAFF.

The rearrangement joins TRBV18 to TRBJ1-1; D possibly corresponds to TRBD1 (5 bases). V was cut by 0 bases and J by 1 base, with 12 bases left in between. CDR3 length: 16 residues. Germline lookup yields CDR1 KGHSH and CDR2 LQKENI. Written as DNA, the CDR3 is TGTGCCAGCTCACCACCGGCCTCAGGGTCGAACACTGAAGCTTTCTTT. Protein product: CASSPPASGSNTEAFF.

Here the CDR3 reads CASSGQGIADTQYF. In DNA, the CDR3 is TGCGCCAGCTCAGGACAGGGGATCGCAGATACGCAGTATTTT. This rearrangement joins TRBV5-1 to TRBJ2-3; 9 bases are shared with TRBD1. Germline CDR1 SGHRS, CDR2 YFSETQ. This CDR3 comprises 14 residues. V dropped 7 bases and J dropped 4; count of bases not matched to a gene: 7.

In this sample, this clone turned up a few times. The rearrangement links TRBV7-2 to TRBJ1-2; D is undetermined. Germline CDR1 and CDR2: SGHTA and FQGNSA. Trimming left V 4 bases short and J 8 bases short, with 14 bases between. The CDR3 is 13 amino acids. The CDR3 DNA reads TGTGCCAGCAGCTCCGCCAATATGGGGGGCTACACCTTC. As protein: CASSSANMGGYTF.

The chain uses TRBV19 and TRBJ2-3, with TRBD2 as a possible D gene (7 bases). Trimming shortened V by 7 bases and J by 8 bases, and 25 bases separated the two germline ends. The V gene's germline CDR1 is LNHDA and CDR2 SQIVND (reference sequence). CDR3 length: 16 amino acids. The CDR3 nucleotides are TGTGCCAGTATCGACAGGAGAGGAGCGGAGCGGGGTACGCAGTATTTT. This codes for CASIDRRGAERGTQYF.